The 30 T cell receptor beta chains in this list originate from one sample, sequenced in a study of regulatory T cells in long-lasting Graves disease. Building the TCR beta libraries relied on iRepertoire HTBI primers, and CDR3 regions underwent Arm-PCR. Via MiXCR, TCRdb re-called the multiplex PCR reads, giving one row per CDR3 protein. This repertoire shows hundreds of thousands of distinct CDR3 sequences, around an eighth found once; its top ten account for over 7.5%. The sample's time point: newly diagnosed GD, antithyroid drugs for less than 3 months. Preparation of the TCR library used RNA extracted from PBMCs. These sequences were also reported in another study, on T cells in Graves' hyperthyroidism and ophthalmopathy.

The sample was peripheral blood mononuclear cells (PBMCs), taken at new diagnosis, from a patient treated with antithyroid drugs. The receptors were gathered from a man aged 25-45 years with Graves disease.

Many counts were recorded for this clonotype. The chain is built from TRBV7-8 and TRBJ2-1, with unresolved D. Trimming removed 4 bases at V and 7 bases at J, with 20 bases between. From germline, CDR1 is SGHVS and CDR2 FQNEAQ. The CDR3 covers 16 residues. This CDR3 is CASSSGWLTGLNEQFF. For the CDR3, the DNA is TGTGCCAGCAGCTCCGGTTGGCTCACCGGCCTTAATGAGCAGTTCTTC. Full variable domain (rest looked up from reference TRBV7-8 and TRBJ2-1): GAGVSQSPRYKVAKRGQDVALRCDPISGHVSLFWYQQALGQGPEFLTYFQNEAQLDKSGLPSDRFFAERPEGSVSTLKIQRTQQEDSAVYLCASSSGWLTGLNEQFFGPGTRLTVL.

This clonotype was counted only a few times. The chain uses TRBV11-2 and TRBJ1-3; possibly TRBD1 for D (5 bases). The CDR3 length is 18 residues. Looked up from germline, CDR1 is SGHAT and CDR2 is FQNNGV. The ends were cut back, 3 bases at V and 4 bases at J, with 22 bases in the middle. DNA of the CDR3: TGTGCCAGCAGCTTTTTCCGGGGCACCAGCCTAGGAGGAAACACCATATATTTT. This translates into CASSFFRGTSLGGNTIYF. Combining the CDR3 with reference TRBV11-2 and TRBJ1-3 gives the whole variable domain EAGVAQSPRYKIIEKRQSVAFWCNPISGHATLYWYQQILGQGPKLLIQFQNNGVVDDSQLPKDRFSAERLKGVDSTLKIQPAKLEDSAVYLCASSFFRGTSLGGNTIYFGEGSWLTVV.

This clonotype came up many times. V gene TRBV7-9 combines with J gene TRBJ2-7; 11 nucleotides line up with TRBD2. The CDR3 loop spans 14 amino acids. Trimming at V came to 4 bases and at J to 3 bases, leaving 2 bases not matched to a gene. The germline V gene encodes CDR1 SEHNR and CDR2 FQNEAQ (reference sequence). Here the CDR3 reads CASSYGTSGYEQYF. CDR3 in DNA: TGTGCCAGCAGCTACGGGACTAGCGGCTACGAGCAGTACTTC.

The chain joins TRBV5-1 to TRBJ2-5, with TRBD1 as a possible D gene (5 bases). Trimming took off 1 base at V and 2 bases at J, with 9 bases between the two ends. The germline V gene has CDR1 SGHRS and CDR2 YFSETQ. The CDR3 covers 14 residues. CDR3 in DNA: TGCGCCAGCAGCTTGACGACAGTTCAAGAGACCCAGTACTTC. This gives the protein CASSLTTVQETQYF.

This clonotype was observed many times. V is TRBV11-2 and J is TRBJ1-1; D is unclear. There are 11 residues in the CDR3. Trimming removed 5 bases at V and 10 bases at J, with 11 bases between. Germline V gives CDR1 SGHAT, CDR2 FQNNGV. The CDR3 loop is CASSLTRRAFF. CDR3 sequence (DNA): TGTGCCAGCAGCCTTACAAGGAGAGCTTTCTTT.

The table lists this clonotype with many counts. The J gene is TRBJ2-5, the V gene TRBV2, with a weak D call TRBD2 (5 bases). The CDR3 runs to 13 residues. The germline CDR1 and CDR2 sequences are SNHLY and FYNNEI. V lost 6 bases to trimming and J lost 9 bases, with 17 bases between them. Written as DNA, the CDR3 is TGTGCCAGCAGCGACTACCGCGGTGCGGCCCAGTACTTC. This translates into CASSDYRGAAQYF.

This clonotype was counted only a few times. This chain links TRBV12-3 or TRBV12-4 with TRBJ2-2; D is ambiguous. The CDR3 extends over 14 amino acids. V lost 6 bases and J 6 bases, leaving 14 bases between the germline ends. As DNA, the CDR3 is TGTGCCAGCAGCTACCTGCACGGCGCCGGGGAGCTGTTTTTT. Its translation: CASSYLHGAGELFF.

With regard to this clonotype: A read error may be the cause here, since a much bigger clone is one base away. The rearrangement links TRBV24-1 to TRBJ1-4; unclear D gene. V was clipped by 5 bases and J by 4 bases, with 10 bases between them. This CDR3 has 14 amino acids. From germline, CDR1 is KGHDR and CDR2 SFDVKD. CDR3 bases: TGTGCCACCAGTGGTGGTCCGTTTAATGAAAAACTGTTTTTT. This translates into CATSGGPFNEKLFF.

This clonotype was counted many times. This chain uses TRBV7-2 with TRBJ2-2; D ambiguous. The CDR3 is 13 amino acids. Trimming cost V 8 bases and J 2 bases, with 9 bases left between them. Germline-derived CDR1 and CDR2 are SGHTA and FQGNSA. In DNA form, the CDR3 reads TGTGCCAGCCTTGCCAGAAACACCGGGGAGCTGTTTTTT. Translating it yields CASLARNTGELFF.

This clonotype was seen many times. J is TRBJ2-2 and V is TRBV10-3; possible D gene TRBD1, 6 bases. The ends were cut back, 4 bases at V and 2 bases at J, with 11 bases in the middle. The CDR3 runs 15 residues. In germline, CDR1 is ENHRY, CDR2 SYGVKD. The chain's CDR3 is CAISGAGTNTGELFF. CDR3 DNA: TGTGCCATCAGTGGCGCCGGGACAAACACCGGGGAGCTGTTTTTT.

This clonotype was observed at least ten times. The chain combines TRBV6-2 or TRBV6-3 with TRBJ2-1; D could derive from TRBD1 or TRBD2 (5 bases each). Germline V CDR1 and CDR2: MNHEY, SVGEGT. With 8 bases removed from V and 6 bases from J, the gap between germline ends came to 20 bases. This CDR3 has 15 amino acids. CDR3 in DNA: TGTGCCAGCCCGCGGTGGCGGGCGACAGTCAATGAGCAGTTCTTC. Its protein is CASPRWRATVNEQFF.

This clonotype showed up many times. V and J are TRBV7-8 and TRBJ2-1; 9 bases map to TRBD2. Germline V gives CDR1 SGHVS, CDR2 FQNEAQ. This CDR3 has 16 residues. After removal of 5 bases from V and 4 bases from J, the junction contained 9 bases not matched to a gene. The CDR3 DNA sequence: TGTGCCAGCAGCGGTAGAAGGCGGGAGGGTTACAATGAGCAGTTCTTC. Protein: CASSGRRREGYNEQFF.

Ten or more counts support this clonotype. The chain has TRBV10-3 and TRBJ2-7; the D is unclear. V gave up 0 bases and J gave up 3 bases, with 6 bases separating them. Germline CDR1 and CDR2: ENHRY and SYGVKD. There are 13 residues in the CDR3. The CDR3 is CAISESPNYEQYF. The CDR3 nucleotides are TGTGCCATCAGTGAGTCCCCTAACTACGAGCAGTACTTC.

This CDR3 is CASSYPGTEGTQYF. CDR3 in DNA: TGTGCCAGCAGTTACCCCGGGACAGAAGGGACCCAGTACTTC. The chain combines TRBV6-9 with TRBJ2-5; the match to TRBD1 covers 7 bases. The CDR3 extends over 14 amino acids. CDR1 and CDR2 (germline): MNHGY, SVAAGI. The J segment lost 7 bases and the V segment lost 3 bases, leaving 8 bases of the junction unmatched.

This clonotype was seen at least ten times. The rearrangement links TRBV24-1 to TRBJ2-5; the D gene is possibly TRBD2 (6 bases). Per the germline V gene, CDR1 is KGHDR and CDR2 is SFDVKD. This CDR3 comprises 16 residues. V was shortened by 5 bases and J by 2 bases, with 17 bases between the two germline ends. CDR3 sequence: CATSVRTEGQQETQYF. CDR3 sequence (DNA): TGTGCCACCAGTGTCAGGACGGAGGGTCAGCAAGAGACCCAGTACTTC.

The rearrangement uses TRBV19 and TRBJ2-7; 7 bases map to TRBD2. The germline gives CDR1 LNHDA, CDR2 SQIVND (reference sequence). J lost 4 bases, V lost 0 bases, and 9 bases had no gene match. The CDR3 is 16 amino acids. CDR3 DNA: TGTGCCAGTAGTATAGATCGTAAGCGGGACCTTTACGAGCAGTACTTC. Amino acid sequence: CASSIDRKRDLYEQYF.

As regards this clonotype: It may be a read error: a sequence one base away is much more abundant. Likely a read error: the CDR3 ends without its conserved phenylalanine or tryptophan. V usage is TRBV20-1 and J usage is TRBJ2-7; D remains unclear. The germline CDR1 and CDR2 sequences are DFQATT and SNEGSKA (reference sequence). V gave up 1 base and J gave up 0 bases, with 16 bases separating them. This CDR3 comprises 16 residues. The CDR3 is CSARAAPPVSSYEQYL. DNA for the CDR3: TGCAGTGCTAGAGCGGCCCCGCCCGTTAGCTCCTACGAGCAGTACCTC.

The CDR3 DNA is TGCAGTGCTAGAGATTTAAGGGCGTCTTCCTACGAGCAGTACTTC. It translates to CSARDLRASSYEQYF. The rearrangement joins TRBV20-1 to TRBJ2-7; D ambiguous. The length of the CDR3 is 15 residues. Germline V lookup: CDR1 DFQATT, CDR2 SNEGSKA (reference sequence). The ends were cut back, 0 bases at V and 1 base at J, with 13 bases in the middle.

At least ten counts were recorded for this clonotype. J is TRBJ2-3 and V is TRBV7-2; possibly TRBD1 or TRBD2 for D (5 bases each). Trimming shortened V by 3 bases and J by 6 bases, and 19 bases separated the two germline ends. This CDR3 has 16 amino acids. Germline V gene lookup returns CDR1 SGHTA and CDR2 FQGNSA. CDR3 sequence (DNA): TGTGCCAGCAGCTTCGCACCGGGACCACGCCTTGATACGCAGTATTTT. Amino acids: CASSFAPGPRLDTQYF.

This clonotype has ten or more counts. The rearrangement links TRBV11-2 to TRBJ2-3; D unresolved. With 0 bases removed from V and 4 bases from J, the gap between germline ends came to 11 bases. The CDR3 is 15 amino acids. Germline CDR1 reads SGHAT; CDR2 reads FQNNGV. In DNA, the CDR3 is TGTGCCAGCAGCTTAGACTACCCAACGTCAGATACGCAGTATTTT. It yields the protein CASSLDYPTSDTQYF.

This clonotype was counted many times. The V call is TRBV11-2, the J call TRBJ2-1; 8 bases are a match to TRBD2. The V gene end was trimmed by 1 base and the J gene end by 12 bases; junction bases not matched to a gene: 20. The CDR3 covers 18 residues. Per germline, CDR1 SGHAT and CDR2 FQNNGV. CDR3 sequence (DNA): TGTGCCAGCAGCTTAGTAAGGCGGGCGGGAGGCCTTTTTAGCGGGCAGTTCTTC. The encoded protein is CASSLVRRAGGLFSGQFF.

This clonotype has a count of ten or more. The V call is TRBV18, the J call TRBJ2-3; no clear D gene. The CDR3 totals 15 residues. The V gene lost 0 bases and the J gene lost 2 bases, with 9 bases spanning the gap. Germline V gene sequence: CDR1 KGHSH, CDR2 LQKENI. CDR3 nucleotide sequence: TGTGCCAGCTCACCACCAACTGAACACACAGATACGCAGTATTTT. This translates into CASSPPTEHTDTQYF.

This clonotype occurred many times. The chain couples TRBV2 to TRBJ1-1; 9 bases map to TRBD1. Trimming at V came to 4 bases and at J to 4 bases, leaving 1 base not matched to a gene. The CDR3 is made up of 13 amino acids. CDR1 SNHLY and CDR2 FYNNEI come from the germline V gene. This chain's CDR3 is CASSGDRATEAFF. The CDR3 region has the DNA TGTGCCAGCAGTGGGGACAGGGCCACTGAAGCTTTCTTT.

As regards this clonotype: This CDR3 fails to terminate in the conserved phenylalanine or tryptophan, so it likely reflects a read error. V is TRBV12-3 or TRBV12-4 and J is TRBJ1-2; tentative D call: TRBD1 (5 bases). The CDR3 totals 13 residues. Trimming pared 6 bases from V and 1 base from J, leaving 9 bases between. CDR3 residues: CASRTAFNYGYTS. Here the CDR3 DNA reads TGTGCCAGCAGGACAGCTTTTAACTATGGCTACACCTCC.

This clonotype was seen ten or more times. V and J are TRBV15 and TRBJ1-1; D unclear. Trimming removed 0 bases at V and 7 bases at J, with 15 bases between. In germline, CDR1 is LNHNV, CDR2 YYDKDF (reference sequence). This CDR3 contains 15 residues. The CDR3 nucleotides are TGTGCCACCAGCAGAGAAAAATTACCGGTGGATGAAGCTTTCTTT. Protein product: CATSREKLPVDEAFF.

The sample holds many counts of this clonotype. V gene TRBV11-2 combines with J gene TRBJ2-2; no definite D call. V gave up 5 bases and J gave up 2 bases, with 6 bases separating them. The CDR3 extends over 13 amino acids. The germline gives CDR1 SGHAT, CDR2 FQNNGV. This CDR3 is CASSQVNTGELFF. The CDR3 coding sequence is TGTGCCAGCAGCCAAGTAAACACCGGGGAGCTGTTTTTT.

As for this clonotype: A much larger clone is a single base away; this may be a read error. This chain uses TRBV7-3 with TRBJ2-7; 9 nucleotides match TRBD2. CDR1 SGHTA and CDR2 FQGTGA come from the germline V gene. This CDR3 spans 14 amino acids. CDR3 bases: TGTGTCAGCAGCCACGGGACTAGCCGTTACGAGCAGTACTTC. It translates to CVSSHGTSRYEQYF.

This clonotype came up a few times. CDR3 sequence reads: CSATNRVGNTEAFF. In nucleotides, the CDR3 is TGCAGTGCTACGAACAGGGTGGGGAACACTGAAGCTTTCTTT. The rearrangement links TRBV20-1 to TRBJ1-1, with D perhaps TRBD1 (6 bases). The V end was cut by 4 bases, the J end by 1 base, with 13 bases between. The CDR3 is made up of 14 amino acids. Per germline, CDR1 DFQATT and CDR2 SNEGSKA (reference sequence).

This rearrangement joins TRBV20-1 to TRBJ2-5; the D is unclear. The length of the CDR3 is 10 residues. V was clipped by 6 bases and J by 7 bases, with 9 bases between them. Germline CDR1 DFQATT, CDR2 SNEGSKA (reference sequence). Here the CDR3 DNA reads TGCAGTGCATCCGCGAGGACCCAGTACTTC. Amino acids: CSASARTQYF.

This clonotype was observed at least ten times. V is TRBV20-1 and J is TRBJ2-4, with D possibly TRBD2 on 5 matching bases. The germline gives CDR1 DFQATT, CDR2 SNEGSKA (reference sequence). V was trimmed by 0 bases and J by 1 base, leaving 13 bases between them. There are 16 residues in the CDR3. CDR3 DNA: TGCAGTGCTAGAGAACCCTTACCGGGGGCCAAAAACATTCAGTACTTC. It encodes CSAREPLPGAKNIQYF.